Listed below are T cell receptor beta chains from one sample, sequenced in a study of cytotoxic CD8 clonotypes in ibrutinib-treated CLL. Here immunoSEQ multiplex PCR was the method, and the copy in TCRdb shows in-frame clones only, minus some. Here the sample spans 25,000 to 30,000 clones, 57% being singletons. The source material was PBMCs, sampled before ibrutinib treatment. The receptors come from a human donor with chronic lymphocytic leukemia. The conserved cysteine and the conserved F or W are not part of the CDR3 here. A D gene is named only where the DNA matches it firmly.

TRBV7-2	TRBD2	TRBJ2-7	ASSSREGDEQY
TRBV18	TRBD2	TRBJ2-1	ASSLGGGTYNEQF
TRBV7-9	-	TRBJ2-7	ASTPTGIREQY
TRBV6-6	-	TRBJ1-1	ASSYSRGENTEAF
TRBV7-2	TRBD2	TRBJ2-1	ASSLSGGGIPPHEQF
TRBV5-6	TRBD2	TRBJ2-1	ASSEAQGLVFTGMDEQF
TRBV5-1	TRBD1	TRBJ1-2	ASSLTGGYYGYT
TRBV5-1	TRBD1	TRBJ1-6	ASSRTGGDTSYNSPLH
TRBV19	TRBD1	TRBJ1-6	ATGQGSNSPLH
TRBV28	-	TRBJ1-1	ASSLSGVTEAF
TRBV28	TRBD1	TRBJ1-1	ASSLWDRGYTEAF
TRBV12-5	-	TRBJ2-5	ASGSHLLGGGHQETQY
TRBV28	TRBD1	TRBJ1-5	ASRPYGTDNQPQH